A selection of T cell receptor beta chains follows, all from one sample in a study of T cells after posttransplantation cyclophosphamide. Sequencing was performed with immunoSEQ multiplex PCR; in TCRdb, only in-frame clones are kept and a portion is missing. The counts give 30,000 to 50,000 clones, none of them seen only once; about 5% is held by the top ten. Material: PBMCs. These receptors all stem from a woman between 50 and 59 years old in good health and a related stem cell transplant donor. Both conserved end residues are part of each CDR3. The D gene is left open where the match is weak. Size tells how often a clone was seen (once, few, many) or the class of an expanded clone, and some rows leave it out.

TGTGCCAGCAGCCTTTCTGTTTATCAGCCCCAGCATTTT,CASSLSVYQPQHF,NA,TRBV6-5,many,TRBJ1-5
TGTGCCAGCAGCAGGACAGGCACTGAAGCTTTCTTT,CASSRTGTEAFF,TRBD1,TRBV28,many,TRBJ1-1
TGTGCCAGCAGCGAGGGGACTAGCGGTGTAATAGCCAAAAACATTCAGTACTTC,CASSEGTSGVIAKNIQYF,TRBD2,TRBV9,few,TRBJ2-4
TGTGCCAGCAGCTTAGACCAGGCAACTCCCACCGGGGAGCTGTTTTTT,CASSLDQATPTGELFF,NA,TRBV11-3,many,TRBJ2-2
TGTGCCAGCAGCCCGCTTGGAGGTTCAAGCTCCTACGAGCAGTACTTC,CASSPLGGSSSYEQYF,NA,TRBV7-8,many,TRBJ2-7
TGTGCCACCAGCAGAGACTTCAGCGGGGTAGACACAGATACGCAGTATTTT,CATSRDFSGVDTDTQYF,TRBD2,TRBV15,many,TRBJ2-3
TGTGCCAGCAGGCAGGGTAGCACTAATGAAAAACTGTTTTTT,CASRQGSTNEKLFF,NA,TRBV2,many,TRBJ1-4
TGCGCCAGCAGTTCCGACAGGAACACTGAAGCTTTCTTT,CASSSDRNTEAFF,NA,TRBV10-1,many,TRBJ1-1
TGTGCCAGCAGCTTGGGTAGCACCGGGGAGCTGTTTTTT,CASSLGSTGELFF,NA,TRBV5-6,many,TRBJ2-2
TGCGCCAGCAGCTTAGGTAATAGCGGAGATACAGATACGCAGTATTTT,CASSLGNSGDTDTQYF,NA,TRBV5-1,many,TRBJ2-3
TGTGCCAGCAGCCCGGGACAGGGGGCGAATCAGCCCCAGCATTTT,CASSPGQGANQPQHF,TRBD1,TRBV5-6,many,TRBJ1-5
TGTGCCAGCAGTTCCGGACAGGGTCTAAATGAGCAGTTCTTC,CASSSGQGLNEQFF,TRBD1,TRBV28,many,TRBJ2-1
TGTGCCAGCAGCCGGGACAGGCTTACTGAAGCTTTCTTT,CASSRDRLTEAFF,TRBD1,TRBV7-2,many,TRBJ1-1
TGTGCCAGCAGCGACAGTTTCTATGGCTACACCTTC,CASSDSFYGYTF,NA,TRBV28,many,TRBJ1-2
TGTGCCAGTAGTAAGGGACAGGGTCGATCGAACACTGAAGCTTTCTTT,CASSKGQGRSNTEAFF,TRBD1,TRBV19,many,TRBJ1-1
TGTGCCAGCAGCTTCTCCGGTAATGAAAAACTGTTTTTT,CASSFSGNEKLFF,NA,TRBV5-5,many,TRBJ1-4
TGTGCCAGCAGCTTAGGGCCAGGGTCGCGGGGATTGGAGCAGTACTTC,CASSLGPGSRGLEQYF,NA,TRBV7-8,many,TRBJ2-7
TGTGCCAGCAACCGGGAGTCGGGAAGTGATCAGCCCCAGCATTTT,CASNRESGSDQPQHF,NA,TRBV28,many,TRBJ1-5
TGTGCCAGCAGGGCAATATTCTTGAACACTGAAGCTTTCTTT,CASRAIFLNTEAFF,NA,TRBV28,many,TRBJ1-1
TGTGCCAGCAGTCCCCCGACAGGGCAAACACGAGCTTTCTTT,CASSPPTGQTRAFF,TRBD1,TRBV6-5,many,TRBJ1-1
TGCGCCAGCAGCTTGGGGACAGGGGCTCGCGAGCAGTACTTC,CASSLGTGAREQYF,TRBD1,TRBV5-1,few,TRBJ2-7
TGTGCCAGCAAAACAGAAGTACAGCCCCAGCATTTT,CASKTEVQPQHF,NA,TRBV28,many,TRBJ1-5
TGTGCCAGCAGCCTAGGGGGTCTAGCGGGGGGCACAGATACGCAGTATTTT,CASSLGGLAGGTDTQYF,TRBD2,TRBV7-2,many,TRBJ2-3
NA,CASSSGRNYEQYF,NA,TRBV19,many,TRBJ2-7
TGTGCCAGCAGCTTGTCTTACACAGATACGCAGTATTTT,CASSLSYTDTQYF,NA,TRBV7-2,many,TRBJ2-3
TGTGCCTGGAGTGTACGGGCGGGGAATGGCTACACCTTC,CAWSVRAGNGYTF,NA,TRBV30,many,TRBJ1-2
TGTGCCAGCAGTTCGGACAGGGGTTACTACGAGCAGTACTTC,CASSSDRGYYEQYF,TRBD1,TRBV6-6,NA,TRBJ2-7
TGTGCCAGCAGCCGATTAACTAGTGACAATGAGCAGTTCTTC,CASSRLTSDNEQFF,NA,TRBV27,many,TRBJ2-1
TGCAGCGTTGTAGGACAGGGCACCACCGGGGAGCTGTTTTTT,CSVVGQGTTGELFF,TRBD1,TRBV29-1,many,TRBJ2-2
TGTGCCAGCAATGCCCCGGGACAGGGAGACACTGAAGCTTTCTTT,CASNAPGQGDTEAFF,TRBD1,TRBV6-1,many,TRBJ1-1
TGTGCCAGCAGTGTGGACAGCGGAGATACGCAGTATTTT,CASSVDSGDTQYF,NA,TRBV2,many,TRBJ2-3
TGTGCCAGCAGCTTAGGGACAGTGGAGGCCTACGAGCAGTACTTC,CASSLGTVEAYEQYF,NA,TRBV7-9,many,TRBJ2-7
TGTGCCAGCACAGGATTAAATAGCAATCAGCCCCAGCATTTT,CASTGLNSNQPQHF,NA,TRBV2,many,TRBJ1-5
TGCGCCAGCAACCCAAACACGAACAGCCTCACAGATACGCAGTATTTT,CASNPNTNSLTDTQYF,NA,TRBV4-1,many,TRBJ2-3
TGCGCCAGCAGCTGGGACAGAACATATGGCTACACCTTC,CASSWDRTYGYTF,TRBD1,TRBV5-1,many,TRBJ1-2
TGTGCCAGCAGTTTACAGGGGGCTGGTTCACCCCTCCACTTT,CASSLQGAGSPLHF,TRBD1,TRBV6-5,few,TRBJ1-6
TGCGCCAGCAGCTTGCAACCAGGGGGCACAGATACGCAGTATTTT,CASSLQPGGTDTQYF,NA,TRBV5-1,many,TRBJ2-3
TGTGCCAGCGCTTCCGACAGTTTGTCTGAAGCTTTCTTT,CASASDSLSEAFF,NA,TRBV27,few,TRBJ1-1
TGTGCCAGTAGTAACCAGGGTATGGCTGAAGCTTTCTTT,CASSNQGMAEAFF,NA,TRBV19,many,TRBJ1-1
TGTGCCAGCATCCAAAGGGGAGGGGGTGGGTACGAGCAGTACTTC,CASIQRGGGGYEQYF,NA,TRBV6-5,many,TRBJ2-7
TGTGCCTGGACCCCGGGACATTCGAACACTGAAGCTTTCTTT,CAWTPGHSNTEAFF,NA,TRBV30,many,TRBJ1-1
TGTGCCAGCAGTCGGGACAGGGACTCCTATAATTCACCCCTCCACTTT,CASSRDRDSYNSPLHF,TRBD1,TRBV27,many,TRBJ1-6
TGTGCCAGCAGCCGGTTCTTGTCGGGAAACACCATATATTTT,CASSRFLSGNTIYF,NA,TRBV6-5,many,TRBJ1-3
TGTGCCAGCAGCGTAGCCGGGACAGCCACAGATACGCAGTATTTT,CASSVAGTATDTQYF,TRBD1,TRBV9,many,TRBJ2-3
TGTGCCAGCAGCGTCGTAATGGATACGCAGTATTTT,CASSVVMDTQYF,NA,TRBV9,many,TRBJ2-3
TGTGCCTATCGGGAGCAGACACAAAAACTGTTTTTT,CAYREQTQKLFF,NA,TRBV30,many,TRBJ1-4
TGTGCCAGTAGTTACACAGGGCGGGACATTCAGTACTTC,CASSYTGRDIQYF,NA,TRBV19,many,TRBJ2-4
TGTGCCAGCAGCCCACAGGGGCTCTACACTGAAGCTTTCTTT,CASSPQGLYTEAFF,TRBD1,TRBV7-8,many,TRBJ1-1
TGTGCCAGCAGCTTGGGCAGGGGGCAGGTGAACACTGAAGCTTTCTTT,CASSLGRGQVNTEAFF,TRBD1,TRBV5-4,many,TRBJ1-1
TGTGCCAGCCGGGACAGGGGCCCTTACGAGCAGTACTTC,CASRDRGPYEQYF,TRBD1,TRBV6-1,many,TRBJ2-7
TGCGCCAGCAGCCCCCGGACAGGGAATGGGGAGACCCAGTACTTC,CASSPRTGNGETQYF,TRBD1,TRBV5-1,many,TRBJ2-5
TGTGCCAGCTCATTTTGGGGCGCTGAAGCTTTCTTT,CASSFWGAEAFF,NA,TRBV18,many,TRBJ1-1
TGCGCCAGCAGCGTAGACAGGGGTGCCAACTATGGCTACACCTTC,CASSVDRGANYGYTF,TRBD1,TRBV5-1,many,TRBJ1-2
TGTGCCTGGAGTGCCGCCAGGGGCGCCACGGCAGTAAAACTGTTTTTT,CAWSAARGATAVKLFF,NA,TRBV30,many,TRBJ1-4
TGCGCCAGCAGCTTTGGACAGGGTGCTAATTCACCCCTCCACTTT,CASSFGQGANSPLHF,TRBD1,TRBV5-1,many,TRBJ1-6
TGTGCCAGCAGACCCATGACAGGGACTGGCTACACCTTC,CASRPMTGTGYTF,TRBD1,TRBV2,many,TRBJ1-2
TGTGCCAGCTCACCACGGACAGGGAGTATGAACACTGAAGCTTTCTTT,CASSPRTGSMNTEAFF,TRBD1,TRBV18,many,TRBJ1-1
TGTGCCAGCAGTTCCGGAGGGAAGGGCAATCAGCCCCAGCATTTT,CASSSGGKGNQPQHF,NA,TRBV27,many,TRBJ1-5
TGTGCCAGTAGTCAGGTGAGGAACACTGAAGCTTTCTTT,CASSQVRNTEAFF,NA,TRBV19,many,TRBJ1-1
TGTGCCAGCAGCCCCCGACCAGGCCATAGCAATCAGCCCCAGCATTTT,CASSPRPGHSNQPQHF,NA,TRBV27,few,TRBJ1-5